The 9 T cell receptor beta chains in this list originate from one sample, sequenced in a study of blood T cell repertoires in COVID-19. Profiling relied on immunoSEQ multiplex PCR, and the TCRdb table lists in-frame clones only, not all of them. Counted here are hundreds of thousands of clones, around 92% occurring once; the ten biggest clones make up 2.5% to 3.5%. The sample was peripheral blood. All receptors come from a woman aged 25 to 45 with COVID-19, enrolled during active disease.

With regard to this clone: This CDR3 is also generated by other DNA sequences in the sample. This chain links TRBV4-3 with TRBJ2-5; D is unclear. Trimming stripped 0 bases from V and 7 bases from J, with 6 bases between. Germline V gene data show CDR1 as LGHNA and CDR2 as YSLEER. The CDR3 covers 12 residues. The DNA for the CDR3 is TGCGCCAGCAGCCAAGATGGGCGGACCCAGTACTTC. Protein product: CASSQDGRTQYF.

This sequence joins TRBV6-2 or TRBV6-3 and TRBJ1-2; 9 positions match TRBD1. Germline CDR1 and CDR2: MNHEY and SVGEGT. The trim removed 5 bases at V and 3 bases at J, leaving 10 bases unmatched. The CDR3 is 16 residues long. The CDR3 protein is CASSAPGQGWDYGYTF. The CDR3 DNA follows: TGTGCCAGCAGTGCCCCGGGACAGGGATGGGACTATGGCTACACCTTC.

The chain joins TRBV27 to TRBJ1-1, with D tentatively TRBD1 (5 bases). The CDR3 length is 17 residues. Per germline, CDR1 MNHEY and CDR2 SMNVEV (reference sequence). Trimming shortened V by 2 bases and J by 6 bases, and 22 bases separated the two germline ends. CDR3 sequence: CASSLRAQTDRRAEAFF. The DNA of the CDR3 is TGTGCCAGCAGTTTAAGGGCCCAGACAGACCGGAGGGCTGAAGCTTTCTTT.

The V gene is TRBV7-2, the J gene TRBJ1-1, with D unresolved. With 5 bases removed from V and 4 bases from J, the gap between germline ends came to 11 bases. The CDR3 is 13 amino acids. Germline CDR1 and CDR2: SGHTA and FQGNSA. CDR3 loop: CASSPSEGTEAFF. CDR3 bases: TGTGCCAGCAGCCCGAGCGAGGGCACTGAAGCTTTCTTT.

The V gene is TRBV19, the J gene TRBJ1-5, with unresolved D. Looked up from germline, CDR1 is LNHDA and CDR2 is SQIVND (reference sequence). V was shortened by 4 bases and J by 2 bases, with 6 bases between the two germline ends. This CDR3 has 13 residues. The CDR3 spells CASSRRGNQPQHF. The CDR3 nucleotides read TGTGCCAGTAGTAGGAGGGGCAATCAGCCCCAGCATTTT.

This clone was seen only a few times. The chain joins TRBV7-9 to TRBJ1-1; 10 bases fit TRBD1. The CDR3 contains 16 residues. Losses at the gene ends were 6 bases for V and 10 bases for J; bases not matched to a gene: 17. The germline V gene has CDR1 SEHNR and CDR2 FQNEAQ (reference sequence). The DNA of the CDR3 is TGTGCCAGCAGTCCCCTTACCGGGACAGGGGTTGGTGGAGCTTTCTTT. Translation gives CASSPLTGTGVGGAFF.

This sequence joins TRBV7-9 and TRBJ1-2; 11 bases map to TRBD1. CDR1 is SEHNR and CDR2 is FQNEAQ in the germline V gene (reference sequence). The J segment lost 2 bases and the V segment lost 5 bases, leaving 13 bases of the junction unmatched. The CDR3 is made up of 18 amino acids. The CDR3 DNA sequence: TGTGCCAGCAGCCCCTTCCATACGGACAGGGGGCGAAACTATGGCTACACCTTC. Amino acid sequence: CASSPFHTDRGRNYGYTF.

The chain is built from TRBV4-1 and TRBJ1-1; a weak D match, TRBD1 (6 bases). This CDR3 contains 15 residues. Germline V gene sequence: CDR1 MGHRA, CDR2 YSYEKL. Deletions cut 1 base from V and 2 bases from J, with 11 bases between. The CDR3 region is CASSQVGTPNTEAFF. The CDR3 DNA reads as TGCGCCAGCAGCCAAGTCGGGACACCAAACACTGAAGCTTTCTTT.

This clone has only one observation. CDR3 amino acids: CASSPADSRYEQYF. CDR3 nucleotide sequence: TGTGCCAGCTCACCAGCGGACAGCCGCTACGAGCAGTACTTC. The V call is TRBV18, the J call TRBJ2-7, with a weak D call TRBD1 (6 bases). Per the germline V gene, CDR1 is KGHSH and CDR2 is LQKENI. Trimming removed 2 bases from V and 3 bases from J, with 11 bases in between. The CDR3 is 14 amino acids.